Following are 6 T cell receptor beta chains from one sample sequenced in a study of blood T cells in healthy people across ages. PCR was performed a second time for roughly 7 to 11 cycles using a sample-barcoded 5' primer and a J-beta primer mix. MiXCR, applied by TCRdb to the 5' RACE reads, yields one record per CDR3 protein. The repertoire includes over a million distinct CDR3 sequences, around 42% of them detected once, and roughly 7.9% sits in the top ten. The material sequenced was blood. The receptors stem from a woman aged 18-30 years in good health.

The V call is TRBV13, the J call TRBJ1-6, with 8 positions matching TRBD1. The germline V gene has CDR1 PRHDT and CDR2 FYEKMQ (reference sequence). CDR3 length: 16 residues. Germline trimming cut 8 bases from V and 0 bases from J; bases unmatched to any gene: 6. This CDR3 reads CASGADRGSYNSPLHF. The CDR3, as DNA: TGTGCCAGCGGCGCTGACAGGGGCTCCTATAATTCACCCCTCCACTTT.

V gene TRBV7-3 combines with J gene TRBJ2-2, with 8 bases aligning to TRBD2. Trimming removed 1 base from V and 4 bases from J; junction bases left unmatched: 8. The CDR3 length is 17 residues. Looked up from germline, CDR1 is SGHTA and CDR2 is FQGTGA. The CDR3 loop is CASSLRGVAGTTGELFF. CDR3 nucleotides: TGTGCCAGCAGCTTAAGGGGGGTAGCGGGGACCACCGGGGAGCTGTTTTTT.

In its sample, this clonotype was seen a few times. V and J are TRBV7-2 and TRBJ2-2, with D possibly being TRBD1 (6 bases). CDR1 and CDR2 from the germline V gene are SGHTA and FQGNSA. This CDR3 is built from 14 residues. V was cut by 5 bases and J by 5 bases, with 12 bases left in between. CDR3 in DNA: TGTGCCAGCAGCCAGGGGCACAGGACCGGGGAGCTGTTTTTT. Encoded protein: CASSQGHRTGELFF.

Written as DNA, the CDR3 is TGTGCCAGCAGCTCCTTCGGGCCGGAAATGAACACTGAAGCTTTCTTT. Translation gives CASSSFGPEMNTEAFF. This sequence joins TRBV6-6 and TRBJ1-1; no firm D call. Deletions cut 6 bases from V and 0 bases from J, with 17 bases between. The CDR3 runs 16 residues. Germline V lookup: CDR1 MNHNY, CDR2 SVGAGI (reference sequence).

This clonotype was seen more than once but under ten times. The chain links TRBV7-2 to TRBJ2-7; D gene unclear. The germline V gene has CDR1 SGHTA and CDR2 FQGNSA. The V end was cut by 2 bases, the J end by 6 bases, with 17 bases between. The CDR3 runs to 15 residues. The CDR3 DNA reads as TGTGCCAGCAGCTTACTTCCAGGAGTAACGACCGAGCAGTACTTC. Translation gives CASSLLPGVTTEQYF.

V usage is TRBV6-1 and J usage is TRBJ1-4; D unclear. The germline V gene has CDR1 MNHNS and CDR2 SASEGT. The CDR3 length is 10 residues. Trimming removed 7 bases from V and 8 bases from J, with 5 bases in between. The CDR3 loop is CASMEEKLFF. DNA of the CDR3: TGTGCCAGCATGGAGGAAAAACTGTTTTTT.